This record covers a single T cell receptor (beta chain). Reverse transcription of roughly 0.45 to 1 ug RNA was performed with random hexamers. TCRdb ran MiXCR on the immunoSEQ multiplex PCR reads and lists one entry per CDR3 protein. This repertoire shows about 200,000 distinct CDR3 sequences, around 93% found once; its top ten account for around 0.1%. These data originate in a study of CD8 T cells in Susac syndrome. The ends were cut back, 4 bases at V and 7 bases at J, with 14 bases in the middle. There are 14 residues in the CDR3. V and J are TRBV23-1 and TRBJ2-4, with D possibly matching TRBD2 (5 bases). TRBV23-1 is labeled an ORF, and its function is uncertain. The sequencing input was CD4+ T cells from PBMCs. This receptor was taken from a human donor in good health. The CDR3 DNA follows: TGCGCCAGCAGTCCCAATTCCCCGGGGAACATTCAGTACTTC. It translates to CASSPNSPGNIQYF.